The present T cell receptor beta chain was sequenced within a study of cytomegalovirus exposure and HLA in healthy donors. Whole-study results and caveats: Approximately 160 TCR beta chains were listed as cytomegalovirus-associated. Specific recognition of CMV antigens was confirmed in vitro for a few chains (all CMV-associated). Most sequenced TCRs were rare (though some public TCRs occurred in many donors). In the approximately 120 validation repertoires, a later analysis found that first-cohort TCR clusters tended to co-occur.

As for this clone: Its antigen is still unknown.

This CDR3 is 15 amino acids long. Germline loops: CDR1 SGHRS, CDR2 YFSETQ. V lost 3 bases to trimming and J lost 0 bases, with 10 bases between them. Measured with immunoSEQ multiplex PCR; TCRdb has only the in-frame clones, and not every one. The data hold over 150,000 clones, with 80% to 90% observed a single time. J is TRBJ1-3 and V is TRBV5-1; TRBD1 is a possible D gene (5 bases). The clonotype was recovered from a man aged 18 to 29 in good health and CMV-seropositive. Sequenced input: PBMCs. CDR3 coding DNA: TGCGCCAGCAGCTGGGACTCAAGCTCTGGAAACACCATATATTTT. This codes for CASSWDSSSGNTIYF. The variable domain in full, completed from reference TRBV5-1 and TRBJ1-3, reads KAGVTQTPRYLIKTRGQQVTLSCSPISGHRSVSWYQQTPGQGLQFLFEYFSETQRNKGNFPGRFSGRQFSNSRSEMNVSTLELGDSALYLCASSWDSSSGNTIYFGEGSWLTVV.